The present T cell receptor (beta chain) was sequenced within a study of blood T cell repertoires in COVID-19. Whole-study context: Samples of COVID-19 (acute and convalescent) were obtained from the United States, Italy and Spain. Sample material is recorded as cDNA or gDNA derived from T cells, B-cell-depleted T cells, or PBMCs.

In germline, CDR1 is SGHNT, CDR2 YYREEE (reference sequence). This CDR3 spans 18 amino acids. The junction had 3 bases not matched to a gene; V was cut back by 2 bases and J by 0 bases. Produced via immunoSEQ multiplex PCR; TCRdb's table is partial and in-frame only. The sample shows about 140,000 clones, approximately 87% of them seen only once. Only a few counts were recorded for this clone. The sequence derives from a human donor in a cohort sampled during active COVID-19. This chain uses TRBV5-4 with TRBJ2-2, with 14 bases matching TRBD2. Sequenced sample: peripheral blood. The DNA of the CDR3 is TGTGCCAGCAGCTTTCCGGGACTAGCGGGGGCGAACACCGGGGAGCTGTTTTTT. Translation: CASSFPGLAGANTGELFF.